These 5 T cell receptor beta chains share one sample of origin, sequenced in a study of T cell changes during pregnancy in multiple sclerosis. Libraries were prepared by immunoSEQ multiplex PCR; TCRdb keeps only in-frame clonotypes and omits some of them. The sample contains 45,000 to 55,000 clones, 80% to 95% of which appear only once. Material: peripheral blood, obtained after pregnancy. These receptors all stem from a female donor with multiple sclerosis, enrolled in a pregnancy study.

The gene calls are TRBV7-3 and TRBJ1-1, with a tentative D call TRBD1 (5 bases). V was cut by 3 bases and J by 8 bases, with 7 bases left in between. The CDR3 runs 11 residues. Germline lookup yields CDR1 SGHTA and CDR2 FQGTGA. CDR3 sequence (DNA): TGTGCCAGCAGCTTGCGGGGGGAAGCTTTCTTT. Translation: CASSLRGEAFF.

The chain has TRBV6-5 and TRBJ1-1; 7 bases are shared with TRBD1. Germline V lookup: CDR1 MNHEY, CDR2 SVGAGI. CDR3 length: 14 amino acids. V shed 6 bases, J shed 5 bases, and the junction held 9 bases outside the gene matches. Written as DNA, the CDR3 is TGTGCCAGCAGAGAGACAGGGTATGGGACTGAAGCTTTCTTT. The encoded protein is CASRETGYGTEAFF.

The rearrangement links TRBV7-9 to TRBJ1-3; D ambiguous. From germline, CDR1 is SEHNR and CDR2 FQNEAQ (reference sequence). V was pared by 4 bases and J by 3 bases, with 22 bases between. The CDR3 covers 18 residues. Here the CDR3 reads CASSSPPGPKTLGNTIYF. The DNA for the CDR3 is TGTGCCAGCAGCTCCCCCCCAGGTCCAAAAACTCTTGGAAACACCATATATTTT.

The chain employs TRBV29-1 and TRBJ2-3; TRBD1 might be the D (6 bases). Germline assignment: CDR1 SQVTM and CDR2 ANQGSEA. This CDR3 spans 13 amino acids. The germline V and J ends were trimmed by 5 bases and 3 bases, with 12 bases remaining between them. The CDR3 region is CSVIQGQTDTQYF. The CDR3 nucleotides are TGCAGCGTTATCCAGGGACAAACAGATACGCAGTATTTT.

The chain combines TRBV5-4 with TRBJ2-7, with D possibly TRBD1 on 6 matching bases. The CDR3 is 14 residues long. Looked up from germline, CDR1 is SGHNT and CDR2 is YYREEE (reference sequence). The V end lost 0 bases, the J end lost 5 bases, and 12 bases lay between the germline ends. The CDR3 DNA sequence: TGTGCCAGCAGCTTGGGGCAGGGGCGCCACGAGCAGTACTTC. As protein: CASSLGQGRHEQYF.